The entry below describes one T cell receptor (beta chain). Germline-derived CDR1 and CDR2 are LNHNV and YYDKDF (reference sequence). V lost 1 base to trimming and J lost 5 bases, with 12 bases between them. The CDR3 covers 15 residues. Per the original methods: The assay estimated nucleated cells by amplifying reference gene primers. Clones were read by immunoSEQ multiplex PCR, and TCRdb kept only the in-frame ones, dropping some. V and J calls and clone size follow that table, whereas D and trimming were derived from the DNA. The table includes 120,000 or so clones, around 82% detected once. The sample originates from a study of blood T cell repertoires in COVID-19.

The V gene is TRBV15, the J gene TRBJ2-1, with D perhaps matching TRBD2 (5 bases). The sequence was collected from a man older than 75 with active or convalescent COVID-19. Input material: peripheral blood. For the CDR3, the DNA is TGTGCCACCAGCAGAGCCTCCGACTATAACAATGAGCAGTTCTTC. The encoded protein is CATSRASDYNNEQFF.